A selection of T cell receptor beta chains follows, all from one sample in a study of CXCR3 chemokines and chemotherapy response in bladder cancer. A single record per CDR3 protein comes from TCRdb applying MiXCR to the PCR reads. The data contain under 300 distinct CDR3 sequences, 10% to 15% of them singletons. Collection of the sample occurred from a patient whose treatment included neoadjuvant chemotherapy. All receptors come from a human donor with bladder cancer that did not respond to neoadjuvant chemotherapy. Both conserved end residues are part of each CDR3. A D gene is named only where the DNA matches it firmly. The listing skips clone size in some rows; elsewhere it reads once, few, many or a size class.

>TRBJ1-3|TRBD1|TRBV25-1|few
CASSDYPGQGTPGNTIYF
TGTGCCAGCAGTGACTACCCGGGACAGGGGACTCCTGGAAACACCATATATTTT
>TRBJ2-3|TRBD1|TRBV7-9|many
CASSLTGTTDTQYF
TGTGCCAGCAGCTTGACAGGGACCACAGATACGCAGTATTTT
>TRBJ2-7|TRBD2|TRBV20-1|medium-sized
CSAGGTIGDEQYF
TGCAGTGCTGGTGGGACTATTGGGGACGAGCAGTACTTC
>TRBJ1-1|-|TRBV20-1|many
CSARVWAGPEAFF
TGCAGTGCTAGAGTGTGGGCGGGTCCAGAAGCTTTCTTT
>TRBJ2-7|-|TRBV27|medium-sized
CASRAGWWAPAEQYF
TGTGCCAGCAGAGCCGGGTGGTGGGCCCCAGCCGAGCAGTACTTC
>TRBJ2-7|TRBD1|TRBV7-9|many
CASSLATGTGGTPYEQYF
TGTGCCAGCAGCTTAGCGACCGGGACAGGAGGAACCCCCTACGAGCAGTACTTC
>TRBJ1-1|-|TRBV25-1|few
CASSVGRDTEAFF
TGTGCCAGCAGTGTCGGCCGGGACACTGAAGCTTTCTTT
>TRBJ2-7|TRBD1|TRBV18|large
CASSSTGYFNEQYF
TGTGCCAGCTCCTCGACAGGGTACTTCAACGAGCAGTACTTC
>TRBJ1-2|TRBD1|TRBV6-1|-
CASRDRGIDGYGYTF
TGTGCCAGCAGGGACAGGGGGATAGACGGCTATGGCTACACCTTC
>TRBJ2-2|TRBD1|TRBV6-1|large
CASRDRDTGELFF
TGTGCCAGCAGGGACAGGGACACCGGGGAGCTGTTTTTT
>TRBJ1-2|-|TRBV19|-
CASTDTLHSTYGYTF
TGTGCCAGTACCGACACGCTCCACTCTACCTATGGCTACACCTTC
>TRBJ1-1|-|TRBV6-1|-
CASSDTGGDTEAFF
TGTGCCAGCAGTGACACGGGAGGAGACACTGAAGCTTTCTTT
>TRBJ1-4|-|TRBV6-5|large
CASSFDRTSDEKLFF
TGTGCCAGCAGCTTTGACAGGACCAGCGATGAAAAACTGTTTTTT
>TRBJ1-1|TRBD1|TRBV5-4|many
CASSPQRGQNTEAFF
TGTGCCAGCAGCCCTCAGAGGGGGCAGAACACTGAAGCTTTCTTT
>TRBJ2-2|-|TRBV10-3|large
CAIRDSGVNTGELFF
TGTGCCATCAGGGACTCAGGGGTCAACACCGGGGAGCTGTTTTTT
>TRBJ1-2|TRBD1|TRBV10-3|large
CAISEPATGERGYTF
TGTGCCATCAGTGAGCCCGCGACAGGGGAGAGAGGCTACACCTTC
>TRBJ2-7|-|TRBV7-3|many
CASSPTGSLYEQYF
TGTGCCAGCAGTCCCACGGGATCCCTCTACGAGCAGTACTTC
>TRBJ2-3|-|TRBV19|hyperexpanded
CASTSWGDTQYF
TGTGCCAGTACCTCGTGGGGGGATACGCAGTATTTT
>TRBJ2-7|TRBD2|TRBV20-1|many
CSARSPSGGSYEQYF
TGCAGTGCTCGCTCTCCTAGCGGGGGCAGCTACGAGCAGTACTTC
>TRBJ1-4|TRBD1|TRBV18|large
CASSPFPGQSNEKLFF
TGTGCCAGCTCACCCTTTCCGGGACAGAGTAATGAAAAACTGTTTTTT
>TRBJ1-4|TRBD1|TRBV28|medium-sized
CASSPTGTGGEKLFF
TGTGCCAGCAGTCCCACAGGGACAGGGGGAGAAAAACTGTTTTTT
>TRBJ2-3|-|TRBV20-1|many
CSAPQADSTDTQYF
TGCAGTGCCCCCCAGGCCGATAGCACAGATACGCAGTATTTT
>TRBJ2-3|-|TRBV5-6|hyperexpanded
CASSLPTGSTQYF
TGTGCCAGCAGCCTCCCGACGGGAAGTACGCAGTATTTT
>TRBJ2-6|-|TRBV6-5|large
CASRLDPTGANVLTF
TGTGCCAGCAGACTTGACCCCACTGGGGCCAACGTCCTGACTTTC
>TRBJ2-7|-|TRBV12-3/TRBV12-4|medium-sized
CASRAQDYEQYF
TGTGCCAGCAGGGCACAAGATTACGAGCAGTACTTC
>TRBJ2-7|-|TRBV20-1|many
CSARPELLPYEQYF
TGCAGTGCTAGACCCGAGCTCCTCCCCTACGAGCAGTACTTC
>TRBJ1-4|TRBD1|TRBV28|many
CASRLQGALGEKLFF
TGTGCCAGCAGGCTCCAGGGGGCCCTGGGTGAAAAACTGTTTTTT
>TRBJ2-1|TRBD1|TRBV11-2|medium-sized
CASRPLGTGPYNEQFF
TGTGCCAGCAGGCCGCTAGGGACAGGCCCCTACAATGAGCAGTTCTTC
>TRBJ1-2|-|TRBV7-9|large
CASRMDVYGYTF
TGTGCCAGCAGGATGGACGTCTATGGCTACACCTTC
>TRBJ1-6|-|TRBV12-3/TRBV12-4|medium-sized
CASSLEDSGGPLHF
TGTGCCAGCAGTTTAGAGGACAGTGGGGGACCCCTCCACTTT
>TRBJ1-5|-|TRBV4-1|many
CASSQEGLTNQPQHF
TGCGCCAGCAGCCAAGAGGGGCTCACCAATCAGCCCCAGCATTTT
>TRBJ2-2|TRBD1|TRBV6-5|hyperexpanded
CASSYLQGGWTGELFF
TGTGCCAGCAGTTATTTACAAGGGGGCTGGACCGGGGAGCTGTTTTTT
>TRBJ2-7|TRBD2|TRBV28|large
CASSPPWFGGNYEQYF
TGTGCCAGCAGTCCGCCATGGTTCGGGGGGAACTACGAGCAGTACTTC
>TRBJ2-3|-|TRBV9|medium-sized
CASSVSTGASGDTQYF
TGTGCCAGCAGCGTTTCAACGGGAGCATCGGGAGATACGCAGTATTTT